The 26 T cell receptor beta chains below were found in one sample sequenced in a study of cytomegalovirus exposure and HLA in healthy donors. Here immunoSEQ multiplex PCR was the method, and the copy in TCRdb shows in-frame clones only, minus some. The sample has some 59,000 clones; 89% are singletons. Specimen: PBMCs. The receptor source for this set is a woman aged 18-29 years in good health and CMV-seronegative.

The rearrangement joins TRBV30 to TRBJ1-6; 7 bases are a match to TRBD1. The CDR3 has 15 residues. Germline CDR1 GTSNPN, CDR2 SVGIG (reference sequence). Trimming took 0 bases from V and 9 from J; bases not matched to a gene: 8. CDR3 DNA: TGTGCCTGGAGTGTAGGGCGACAGGGAAGTTCACCCCTCCACTTT. Translated, it gives CAWSVGRQGSSPLHF.

V gene TRBV5-6 combines with J gene TRBJ1-5; the match to TRBD1 covers 7 bases. This CDR3 spans 14 amino acids. V lost 0 bases to trimming and J lost 7 bases; unmatched junction nucleotides: 4. CDR1 is SGHDT, CDR2 YYEEEE, per germline. This CDR3 is CASSLAGGWQPQHF. In DNA form, the CDR3 reads TGTGCCAGCAGCTTGGCAGGGGGTTGGCAGCCCCAGCATTTT.

V usage is TRBV30 and J usage is TRBJ2-3, with TRBD2 as a possible D gene (5 bases). Germline CDR1 reads GTSNPN; CDR2 reads SVGIG (reference sequence). The CDR3 is made up of 14 amino acids. The V and J ends lost 5 bases and 0 bases respectively, with 12 bases between them. The CDR3 is CAWEDLPSTDTQYF. CDR3 nucleotide sequence: TGTGCCTGGGAGGACTTGCCTAGCACAGATACGCAGTATTTT.

The chain uses TRBV12-5 and TRBJ2-3; TRBD2 matches 9 bases. Germline values: CDR1 LGHNT, CDR2 FRNRAP. This CDR3 region has 16 residues. V lost 2 bases to trimming and J lost 2 bases; unmatched junction nucleotides: 5. Here the CDR3 DNA reads TGTGCTAGTGGTTTGATTTCTAGCGGGGTCACAGATACGCAGTATTTT. Protein: CASGLISSGVTDTQYF.

This clone has just one count. This chain uses TRBV5-1 with TRBJ1-3, with 7 bases identical to TRBD1. V shed 4 bases and J 0 bases; nucleotides not matched to a gene: 7. The germline gives CDR1 SGHRS, CDR2 YFSETQ. The CDR3 contains 16 residues. Here the CDR3 DNA reads TGCGCCAGCAGCCCTAGACAGGGATACTCTGGAAACACCATATATTTT. Translation gives CASSPRQGYSGNTIYF.

Comments on this clone: At one end, the junction sequence differs from germline, possibly due to a read error. The J gene is TRBJ2-7, the V gene TRBV7-6; 8 nucleotides align to TRBD1. CDR1 SGHVS and CDR2 FNYEAQ come from the germline V gene. The CDR3 length is 15 residues. The CDR3 loop reads CVSSLSPGGVYEQYF. DNA of the CDR3: TGTGTCAGCAGCTTATCCCCAGGGGGCGTCTACGAGCAGTACTTC.

The J gene is TRBJ1-5, the V gene TRBV2, with no clear D. This CDR3 has 12 residues. Germline V gene lookup returns CDR1 SNHLY and CDR2 FYNNEI. The V gene lost 5 bases and the J gene lost 0 bases, with 2 bases spanning the gap. The CDR3 bases are TGTGCCAGCAGTTATAGCAATCAGCCCCAGCATTTT. As protein: CASSYSNQPQHF.

The sample holds a few counts of this clone. The chain couples TRBV4-2 to TRBJ1-5, with 9 bases identical to TRBD1. Germline V lookup: CDR1 LGHNA, CDR2 YNFKEQ. The CDR3 loop spans 15 amino acids. V shed 8 bases, J shed 3 bases, and the junction held 8 bases outside the gene matches. DNA for the CDR3: TGTGCCAGCCAAGAGGGACAGGGACCCAATCAGCCCCAGCATTTT. Its protein product is CASQEGQGPNQPQHF.

The chain combines TRBV5-1 with TRBJ2-1; 7 nucleotides align to TRBD2. The V segment lost 0 bases and the J segment 9 bases; nucleotides outside the gene matches: 6. This CDR3 comprises 14 residues. Germline lookup yields CDR1 SGHRS and CDR2 YFSETQ. This CDR3 is CASSLGAGYREQFF. CDR3 nucleotide sequence: TGCGCCAGCAGCTTGGGAGCGGGATATCGTGAGCAGTTCTTC. The whole variable domain, remainder taken from reference TRBV5-1 and TRBJ2-1, is KAGVTQTPRYLIKTRGQQVTLSCSPISGHRSVSWYQQTPGQGLQFLFEYFSETQRNKGNFPGRFSGRQFSNSRSEMNVSTLELGDSALYLCASSLGAGYREQFFGPGTRLTVL.

This chain joins TRBV23-1 and TRBJ1-2; 8 bases map to TRBD1. TRBV23-1 is marked as an open reading frame, function uncertain. Germline trimming cut 2 bases from V and 1 base from J; bases unmatched to any gene: 9. This CDR3 region has 17 residues. The CDR3 protein is CASSQTPTGEDNYGYTF. The CDR3 bases are TGCGCCAGCAGTCAAACCCCGACAGGGGAAGATAACTATGGCTACACCTTC.

The V gene is TRBV11-3, the J gene TRBJ1-1; D call uncertain. The germline V gene has CDR1 SGHNT and CDR2 YENEEA. CDR3 length: 11 amino acids. Trimming took off 8 bases at V and 4 bases at J, with 8 bases between the two ends. The CDR3 region is CASLWSTEAFF. The CDR3 DNA follows: TGTGCCAGCCTTTGGAGCACTGAAGCTTTCTTT.

The gene calls are TRBV7-9 and TRBJ2-2; the D gene is possibly TRBD1 (6 bases). Germline CDR1 is SEHNR and CDR2 is FQNEAQ (reference sequence). The CDR3 runs 15 residues. V was trimmed by 1 base and J by 2 bases, leaving 8 bases between them. The CDR3 protein is CASSLGGHNTGELFF. CDR3 sequence (DNA): TGTGCCAGCAGCTTAGGGGGACACAACACCGGGGAGCTGTTTTTT.

This rearrangement joins TRBV7-9 to TRBJ2-2; TRBD1 aligns across 7 bases. From germline, CDR1 is SEHNR and CDR2 FQNEAQ (reference sequence). V trimming: 2 bases; J trimming: 6 bases; junction bases outside the gene matches: 6. The CDR3 totals 15 residues. The CDR3 region is CASSLTGVYAGELFF. The CDR3 DNA follows: TGTGCCAGCAGCTTAACAGGGGTATACGCCGGGGAGCTGTTTTTT.

The chain is built from TRBV6-5 and TRBJ2-1; a weak D match, TRBD2 (6 bases). Germline lookup yields CDR1 MNHEY and CDR2 SVGAGI. This CDR3 is 15 amino acids long. V lost 2 bases and J lost 0, with 8 bases in between. The CDR3 nucleotides are TGTGCCAGCAGTTACGAAGCGGGCTCCTACAATGAGCAGTTCTTC. Translating it yields CASSYEAGSYNEQFF.

This sequence joins TRBV4-3 and TRBJ2-1; D possibly corresponds to TRBD1 (6 bases). Germline CDR1 reads LGHNA; CDR2 reads YSLEER. This CDR3 has 17 amino acids. The V and J ends lost 2 bases and 4 bases respectively, with 18 bases between them. For the CDR3, the DNA is TGCGCCAGCAGCCAATCCGCCGGGACACAAGGATACAATGAGCAGTTCTTC. It codes for CASSQSAGTQGYNEQFF.

The chain carries TRBV5-8 and TRBJ2-2, with 7 bases that match TRBD1. CDR1 SGHTS and CDR2 YDEGEE come from the germline V gene. The ends lost 0 bases at V and 0 bases at J; junction bases unmatched: 8. The CDR3 has 18 amino acids. The CDR3 here is CASSLAVTGIANTGELFF. The CDR3 DNA reads as TGTGCCAGCAGCTTGGCCGTGACAGGGATCGCGAACACCGGGGAGCTGTTTTTT.

This chain uses TRBV19 with TRBJ1-5; perhaps TRBD1 as D (6 bases). Trimming shortened V by 6 bases and J by 3 bases, and 9 bases separated the two germline ends. This CDR3 has 13 residues. CDR1 is LNHDA, CDR2 SQIVND, per germline (reference sequence). CDR3 sequence (DNA): TGTGCCAGTAGCGGACAGCCCAATCAGCCCCAGCATTTT. Amino acids: CASSGQPNQPQHF.

The chain couples TRBV10-2 to TRBJ2-7; D is possibly TRBD1 (6 bases). V dropped 5 bases and J dropped 0 bases, with 11 bases sitting between them. CDR1 WSHSY and CDR2 SAAADI come from the germline V gene. CDR3 length equals 14 residues. In DNA form, the CDR3 reads TGCGCCAGCAGTTTTGACAGGAGCTCCTACGAGCAGTACTTC. Translating gives CASSFDRSSYEQYF.

The V and J genes are TRBV7-6 and TRBJ2-1; D uncertain. The germline V gene encodes CDR1 SGHVS and CDR2 FNYEAQ. This CDR3 is built from 16 residues. The ends were cut back, 1 base at V and 0 bases at J, with 10 bases in the middle. CDR3: CASSLDIDFSYNEQFF. CDR3 DNA: TGTGCCAGCAGCTTAGATATCGACTTCTCCTACAATGAGCAGTTCTTC.

This sequence joins TRBV7-8 and TRBJ1-5; no firm D call. With 1 base removed from V and 0 bases from J, the gap between germline ends came to 19 bases. The germline gives CDR1 SGHVS, CDR2 FQNEAQ. The CDR3 runs to 19 residues. As DNA, the CDR3 is TGTGCCAGCAGCTTAGATTATTCGACTGATTCCTATAGCAATCAGCCCCAGCATTTT. The encoded protein is CASSLDYSTDSYSNQPQHF. The full variable domain, with the rest looked up from reference TRBV7-8 and TRBJ1-5, is GAGVSQSPRYKVAKRGQDVALRCDPISGHVSLFWYQQALGQGPEFLTYFQNEAQLDKSGLPSDRFFAERPEGSVSTLKIQRTQQEDSAVYLCASSLDYSTDSYSNQPQHFGDGTRLSIL.

This chain connects TRBV30 to TRBJ1-1; 8 nucleotides line up with TRBD1. From germline, CDR1 is GTSNPN and CDR2 SVGIG (reference sequence). CDR3 length equals 15 residues. V gave up 1 base and J gave up 0 bases; unmatched junction bases: 4. DNA for the CDR3: TGTGCCTGGAGTGGGGACAGGCTGATGAACACTGAAGCTTTCTTT. Translated, it gives CAWSGDRLMNTEAFF.

The count of this clone is one. The genes are TRBV25-1 and TRBJ2-5, with TRBD1 matching 8 bases. V dropped 5 bases and J dropped 4; count of bases not matched to a gene: 6. The length of the CDR3 is 14 residues. Germline CDR1 is MGHDK and CDR2 is SYGVNS. This CDR3 reads CASSTQGAGETQYF. CDR3 sequence (DNA): TGTGCCAGCAGTACGCAGGGGGCCGGAGAGACCCAGTACTTC.

This chain uses TRBV19 with TRBJ2-1; tentative D call: TRBD1 (6 bases). Germline assignment: CDR1 LNHDA and CDR2 SQIVND (reference sequence). Trimming left V 2 bases short and J 7 bases short, with 15 bases between. This CDR3 comprises 15 residues. This chain's CDR3 is CASSIQGQVGNEQFF. Written as DNA, the CDR3 is TGTGCCAGTAGTATACAGGGGCAGGTCGGTAATGAGCAGTTCTTC.

V and J are TRBV18 and TRBJ2-3; 9 positions agree with TRBD1. The V gene's germline CDR1 is KGHSH and CDR2 LQKENI. CDR3 size: 16 residues. V gave up 0 bases and J gave up 1 base; unmatched junction bases: 2. CDR3 sequence: CASSPPGTGRTDTQYF. Written as DNA, the CDR3 is TGTGCCAGCTCACCACCCGGGACAGGGCGCACAGATACGCAGTATTTT. The whole variable domain, filled in from reference TRBV18 and TRBJ2-3, reads NAGVMQNPRHLVRRRGQEARLRCSPMKGHSHVYWYRQLPEEGLKFMVYLQKENIIDESGMPKERFSAEFPKEGPSILRIQQVVRGDSAAYFCASSPPGTGRTDTQYFGPGTRLTVL.

The chain has TRBV6-5 and TRBJ1-2; 8 nucleotides align to TRBD1. Germline-derived CDR1 and CDR2 are MNHEY and SVGAGI. This CDR3 has 15 amino acids. V gave up 2 bases and J gave up 2 bases; unmatched junction bases: 4. CDR3 coding DNA: TGTGCCAGCAGTTACGTTCAGGGGGCCAACTATGGCTACACCTTC. Translated, it gives CASSYVQGANYGYTF.

V gene TRBV27 combines with J gene TRBJ2-1; a possible D gene is TRBD2 (7 bases). CDR1 is MNHEY and CDR2 is SMNVEV in the germline V gene (reference sequence). The V end lost 6 bases, the J end lost 4 bases, and 25 bases lay between the germline ends. The CDR3 runs to 18 residues. CDR3 loop: CASSRNHLGGGQYNEQFF. For the CDR3, the DNA is TGTGCCAGCAGCCGAAATCACTTAGGGGGGGGACAATACAATGAGCAGTTCTTC.